The source of this T cell receptor beta chain is a study of coeliac disease. As for the study in general: Without high-resolution HLA typing, biased TRBV7-2 usage was examined as a proof of principle.

The CDR3 is made up of 16 amino acids. Germline-derived CDR1 and CDR2 are SNHLY and FYNNEI. V shed 6 bases and J 5 bases; nucleotides not matched to a gene: 10. One frozen approximately 500,000-cell aliquot per fraction was sequenced. Sequencing used immunoSEQ multiplex PCR; TCRdb keeps in-frame clones, though not all of them. This table holds approximately 5,700 clones, about 67% found once. The chain links TRBV2 to TRBJ2-3, with 11 positions matching TRBD2. This sequence was found in a man between 65 and 80 years old with active celiac disease. Sequencing was carried out using lymphocytes from the gut lamina propria. Here the CDR3 DNA reads TGTGCCAGCAGGCGGACTAGCGGGTCCCGTGGAGATACGCAGTATTTT. This codes for CASRRTSGSRGDTQYF.